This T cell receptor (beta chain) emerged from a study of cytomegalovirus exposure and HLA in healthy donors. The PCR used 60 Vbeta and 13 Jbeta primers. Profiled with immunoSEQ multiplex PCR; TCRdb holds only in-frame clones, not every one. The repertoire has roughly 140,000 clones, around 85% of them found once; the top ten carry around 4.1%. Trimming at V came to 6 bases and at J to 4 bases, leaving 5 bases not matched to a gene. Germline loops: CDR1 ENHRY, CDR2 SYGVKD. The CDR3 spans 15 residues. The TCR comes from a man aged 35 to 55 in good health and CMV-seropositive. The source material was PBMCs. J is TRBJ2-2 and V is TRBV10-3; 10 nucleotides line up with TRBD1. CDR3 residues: CAISLTGGITGELFF. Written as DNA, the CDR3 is TGTGCCATCAGCCTGACAGGGGGCATCACCGGGGAGCTGTTTTTT.